This TCR beta chain was documented in a study of regulatory T cells in long-lasting Graves disease. Across the whole study: Antithyroid drugs had been given to newly diagnosed Graves' patients for under 3 months.

To make TCR beta libraries, researchers used iRepertoire HTBI primers and Arm-PCR of CDR3 regions. MiXCR, applied by TCRdb to the multiplex PCR reads, yields one record per CDR3 protein. Of 360,000 or so distinct CDR3 sequences detected, about 11% appear once; the ten largest clones hold approximately 19%. Stated time point: newly diagnosed GD, antithyroid drugs for less than 3 months. Isolated PBMC RNA provided the starting material for the TCR library. This clonotype has a count of ten or more. V gave up 9 bases and J gave up 0 bases; unmatched junction bases: 10. The germline gives CDR1 KGHDR, CDR2 SFDVKD. This CDR3 comprises 16 residues. The sample was also reused in another study, on T cells in Graves' hyperthyroidism and ophthalmopathy.

The material was peripheral blood mononuclear cells (PBMCs), obtained at new diagnosis, from a patient treated with antithyroid drugs. The J gene is TRBJ2-3, the V gene TRBV24-1; 8 bases align to TRBD2. This sequence was found in a woman aged 18 to 35 with Graves disease. This CDR3 is CATQPAGAPSTDTQYF. CDR3 DNA sequence: TGTGCCACCCAACCAGCGGGGGCGCCGAGCACAGATACGCAGTATTTT.